Shown below are 22 T cell receptor beta chains from a single sample sequenced in a study of glioma-infiltrating T cells after dendritic cell vaccination. Profiled with immunoSEQ multiplex PCR; TCRdb holds only in-frame clones, not every one. The table records 55,000 to 75,000 clones, about 80% of them present only once. Time point of the sample: after dendritic cell vaccination, including at tumor progression/relapse. Sequenced here: blood, sampled after dendritic cell vaccination. These receptors came from a human donor with glioblastoma.

This clone was observed once. This sequence joins TRBV5-1 and TRBJ1-5; 12 bases match TRBD1. There are 16 residues in the CDR3. The V and J ends lost 4 bases and 2 bases, in that order; junction bases with no gene match: 4. Per the germline V gene, CDR1 is SGHRS and CDR2 is YFSETQ. The CDR3 DNA sequence: TGCGCCAGCAGCGCCGGGACAGGGGGCCGCAATCAGCCCCAGCATTTT. This sequence encodes CASSAGTGGRNQPQHF.

The rearrangement links TRBV6-5 to TRBJ2-7, with 11 nucleotides matching TRBD2. The germline V gene encodes CDR1 MNHEY and CDR2 SVGAGI. The V gene end was trimmed by 1 base and the J gene end by 7 bases; junction bases not matched to a gene: 9. The CDR3 has 16 residues. The CDR3 reads CASSYLAGGNLREQYF. The DNA of the CDR3 is TGTGCCAGCAGTTACTTAGCGGGGGGGAACCTTCGGGAGCAGTACTTC.

This rearrangement joins TRBV6-6 to TRBJ2-5; weak D call: TRBD1 (5 bases). Germline CDR1 reads MNHNY; CDR2 reads SVGAGI (reference sequence). V was shortened by 6 bases and J by 1 base, with 12 bases between the two germline ends. The CDR3 covers 14 residues. CDR3 loop: CASRTTGGQETQYF. The CDR3 coding sequence is TGTGCCAGCAGAACCACAGGTGGCCAAGAGACCCAGTACTTC.

In DNA, the CDR3 is TGTGCCAGCAGTCCAGGGACAGGGGGCTTGTTCTATGGCTACACCTTC. Protein: CASSPGTGGLFYGYTF. The chain uses TRBV27 and TRBJ1-2; 12 positions agree with TRBD1. This CDR3 is 16 amino acids long. Germline lookup yields CDR1 MNHEY and CDR2 SMNVEV (reference sequence). V shed 5 bases and J 4 bases; nucleotides not matched to a gene: 8.

The table lists this clone with a few counts. The chain is built from TRBV6-6 and TRBJ2-3; D not resolved. The CDR3 has 15 amino acids. Trimming took 7 bases from V and 5 from J, leaving 19 bases between them. The germline V gene encodes CDR1 MNHNY and CDR2 SVGAGI (reference sequence). The CDR3 DNA reads as TGTGCCAGCACCCCCGGGTCCCGAGACTTAGATACGCAGTATTTT. It yields the protein CASTPGSRDLDTQYF.

The genes are TRBV2 and TRBJ1-1; unclear D gene. Germline CDR1 is SNHLY and CDR2 is FYNNEI. This CDR3 is 15 amino acids long. With 1 base removed from V and 0 bases from J, the gap between germline ends came to 9 bases. This CDR3 is CASSEGGAMNTEAFF. The CDR3 DNA follows: TGTGCCAGCAGTGAAGGGGGAGCTATGAACACTGAAGCTTTCTTT.

The V call is TRBV6-1, the J call TRBJ2-3; tentatively, D is TRBD2 (7 bases). Germline V gene sequence: CDR1 MNHNS, CDR2 SASEGT. The CDR3 consists of 13 residues. V lost 10 bases to trimming and J lost 3 bases, with 14 bases between them. The CDR3 protein is CATRGRGTDTQYF. The CDR3 DNA reads TGTGCCACCAGAGGGAGGGGGACAGATACGCAGTATTTT.

This clone was picked up one time. The chain employs TRBV7-9 and TRBJ2-7, with D perhaps matching TRBD1 (6 bases). Germline V gene lookup returns CDR1 SEHNR and CDR2 FQNEAQ (reference sequence). V lost 5 bases and J 12 bases, leaving 14 bases between the germline ends. The length of the CDR3 is 11 residues. CDR3 DNA: TGTGCCAGCAGCAATGAAGGGACACGGTACTTC. The encoded protein is CASSNEGTRYF.

The CDR3 here is CASSLDHGNTGELFF. In nucleotides, the CDR3 is TGTGCCAGCAGTTTAGATCACGGTAACACCGGGGAGCTGTTTTTT. This chain uses TRBV28 with TRBJ2-2; D ambiguous. This CDR3 has 15 residues. CDR1 and CDR2 from the germline V gene are MDHEN and SYDVKM. The V end was cut by 2 bases, the J end by 2 bases, with 9 bases between.

This clone was seen just once. V and J are TRBV5-1 and TRBJ2-1; D is possibly TRBD1 (6 bases). Per germline, CDR1 SGHRS and CDR2 YFSETQ. The CDR3 has 13 amino acids. The ends were cut back, 2 bases at V and 15 bases at J, with 18 bases in the middle. CDR3: CASSFDQGNPVFF. As DNA, the CDR3 is TGCGCCAGCAGCTTTGACCAGGGGAATCCGGTGTTCTTC.

The rearrangement links TRBV9 to TRBJ1-2; D remains ambiguous. From germline, CDR1 is SGDLS and CDR2 YYNGEE. Trimming pared 7 bases from V and 12 bases from J, leaving 10 bases between. This CDR3 has 9 residues. CDR3 sequence: CASGEIHTF. CDR3 in DNA: TGTGCCAGCGGGGAGATTCACACCTTC. The full variable domain, rest sourced from reference TRBV9 and TRBJ1-2, is DSGVTQTPKHLITATGQRVTLRCSPRSGDLSVYWYQQSLDQGLQFLIQYYNGEERAKGNILERFSAQQFPDLHSELNLSSLELGDSALYFCASGEIHTFGSGTRLTVV.

The rearrangement joins TRBV12-1 to TRBJ2-5; TRBD1, the D gene given by the table, was not confirmed from the DNA. The J call may be incorrect, as the DNA end agrees better with TRBJ2-7. TRBV12-1 is recorded as a pseudogene. The CDR3 runs 15 residues. The CDR3 here is CASSPGTGACYEQYF. In DNA form, the CDR3 reads TGTGCCAGCAGCCCGGGGACAGGGGCATGCTACGAGCAGTACTTC.

The V call is TRBV7-9, the J call TRBJ1-4, with 10 bases fitting TRBD1. Trimming removed 8 bases from V and 0 bases from J; junction bases left unmatched: 9. There are 17 residues in the CDR3. From germline, CDR1 is SEHNR and CDR2 FQNEAQ (reference sequence). The CDR3 region has the DNA TGTGCCAGCGGAGGGACAGGGGCCTTTGCAACTAATGAAAAACTGTTTTTT. As protein: CASGGTGAFATNEKLFF.

At least ten counts were recorded for this clone. This chain connects TRBV4-1 to TRBJ2-1; tentatively, D is TRBD2 (5 bases). This CDR3 has 13 amino acids. Germline CDR1 reads MGHRA; CDR2 reads YSYEKL. With 3 bases removed from V and 15 bases from J, the gap between germline ends came to 18 bases. Here the CDR3 DNA reads TGCGCCAGCAGCCACCTCCAAGTGGCGGGTCGGTTCTTC. Translation: CASSHLQVAGRFF.

J is TRBJ1-1 and V is TRBV5-6; D is unresolved. The V end lost 4 bases, the J end lost 0 bases, and 4 bases lay between the germline ends. This CDR3 region has 12 residues. Germline assignment: CDR1 SGHDT and CDR2 YYEEEE. This chain's CDR3 is CASSVMNTEAFF. The CDR3 bases are TGTGCCAGCAGCGTCATGAACACTGAAGCTTTCTTT. Full variable domain (rest looked up from reference TRBV5-6 and TRBJ1-1): DAGVTQSPTHLIKTRGQQVTLRCSPKSGHDTVSWYQQALGQGPQFIFQYYEEEERQRGNFPDRFSGHQFPNYSSELNVNALLLGDSALYLCASSVMNTEAFFGQGTRLTVV.

The chain couples TRBV10-1 to TRBJ2-2; TRBD1 agrees at 8 bases. J was trimmed by 7 bases and V by 4 bases; bases with no gene match: 5. The CDR3 is 14 amino acids. The germline V gene encodes CDR1 WNHNN and CDR2 SYGVQD (reference sequence). The CDR3 loop is CASSGLQGDGELFF. The CDR3 DNA follows: TGCGCCAGCAGTGGTCTACAGGGGGACGGGGAGCTGTTTTTT.

The CDR3 bases are TGTGCCAGCTCACCTCTTGGCGGCACTGAAGCTTTCTTT. Its protein is CASSPLGGTEAFF. The chain has TRBV18 and TRBJ1-1; no clear D gene. The V and J ends lost 3 bases and 4 bases respectively, with 9 bases between them. Looked up from germline, CDR1 is KGHSH and CDR2 is LQKENI. CDR3 length: 13 amino acids.

J is TRBJ2-7 and V is TRBV19, with 11 bases fitting TRBD2. CDR1 and CDR2 from the germline V gene are LNHDA and SQIVND (reference sequence). The ends lost 3 bases at V and 4 bases at J; junction bases unmatched: 8. This CDR3 is built from 16 residues. Written as DNA, the CDR3 is TGTGCCAGTAGTATGGAGGAGACTAGCGGGGTTTACGAGCAGTACTTC. This encodes CASSMEETSGVYEQYF.

The rearrangement links TRBV13 to TRBJ2-3; tentative D call: TRBD1 (6 bases). The CDR3 is 12 residues long. Germline assignment: CDR1 PRHDT and CDR2 FYEKMQ (reference sequence). V was pared by 4 bases and J by 5 bases, with 7 bases between. The chain's CDR3 is CASSYRVDTQYF. The DNA of the CDR3 is TGTGCCAGCAGCTACAGGGTAGATACGCAGTATTTT.

The rearrangement uses TRBV11-3 and TRBJ1-6; D not resolved. From germline, CDR1 is SGHNT and CDR2 YENEEA. The V and J ends lost 0 bases and 8 bases respectively, with 5 bases between them. This CDR3 is 13 amino acids long. CDR3 coding DNA: TGTGCCAGCAGCTTAGATATCCATTCACCCCTCCACTTT. Amino acid sequence: CASSLDIHSPLHF.

The chain joins TRBV30 to TRBJ2-3, with 11 bases aligning to TRBD2. The CDR3 spans 16 residues. Germline loops: CDR1 GTSNPN, CDR2 SVGIG (reference sequence). Losses at the gene ends were 5 bases for V and 1 base for J; bases not matched to a gene: 8. The chain's CDR3 is CAWAGGTSGRTDTQYF. The CDR3 coding sequence is TGTGCCTGGGCCGGGGGGACTAGCGGACGCACAGATACGCAGTATTTT.

V and J are TRBV4-2 and TRBJ2-1; 8 bases fit TRBD2. Germline-derived CDR1 and CDR2 are LGHNA and YNFKEQ. This CDR3 has 15 amino acids. V shed 2 bases, J shed 7 bases, and the junction held 7 bases outside the gene matches. DNA of the CDR3: TGTGCCAGCAGCCAACTTATAGCGGGGCCGAATGAGCAGTTCTTC. Its translation is CASSQLIAGPNEQFF.